The rows below give T cell receptor beta chains drawn from one sample of a study of neurological immune-mediated disorders. TCRdb reprocessed the 5' RACE reads via MiXCR and lists one record per CDR3 protein. The table has 90,000 to 150,000 distinct CDR3 sequences, approximately 3.2% seen once; the top ten hold 1.3%. Sequencing was carried out using PBMCs. These TCRs come from a woman younger than 45 with multiple sclerosis. The CDR3 runs from the conserved cysteine through the conserved F or W. D genes are given only for firm matches. A row's size may be missing; if present it is once, few, many or a size class.

TRBV27	TRBD2	many	TRBJ2-7	TGTGCCAGCAGTTTCCTAACGGGACTAGCGGTCTACGAGCAGTACTTC	CASSFLTGLAVYEQYF
TRBV20-1	NA	many	TRBJ2-1	TGCAGTGCTAGAGTCCGGGGGGCCTTCAATGAGCAGTTCTTC	CSARVRGAFNEQFF
TRBV20-1	NA	many	TRBJ2-7	TGCAGTGCTAGAGTCCCTAGCGTCTCTTCCTACGAGCAGTACTTC	CSARVPSVSSYEQYF
TRBV12-3/TRBV12-4	NA	many	TRBJ1-1	TGTGCCAGCAGTTTAACCCCCGGGTCCACTGAAGCTTTCTTT	CASSLTPGSTEAFF
TRBV7-9	NA	many	TRBJ1-4	TGTGCCAGCAGCCTAATAGAGACAACTAATGAAAAACTGTTTTTT	CASSLIETTNEKLFF
TRBV7-2	NA	NA	TRBJ2-3	TGTGCCAGCAGCGTACAAACGGGACTCAGCACAGATACGCAGTATTTT	CASSVQTGLSTDTQYF
TRBV7-2	TRBD2	many	TRBJ2-1	TGTGCCAGCAGCTCAAACCTTCTAGCGGGGCCATACAATGAGCAGTTCTTC	CASSSNLLAGPYNEQFF
TRBV12-3/TRBV12-4	NA	few	TRBJ1-1	TGTGCCAGCAGGAGGGACCATCTCAACTCTGAAGCTTTCTTT	CASRRDHLNSEAFF
TRBV7-2	NA	NA	TRBJ2-1	TGTGCCAGCAGCTGGGGACTCTATGAGCAGTTCTTC	CASSWGLYEQFF
TRBV18	NA	many	TRBJ1-6	TGTGCCAGCTCACCACCGCGGGGTTCACCCCTCCACTTT	CASSPPRGSPLHF
TRBV11-2	TRBD1	many	TRBJ2-1	TGTGCCAGCAGCTTACATCCAGCAACACGGGGACAGCCGAACAATGAGCAGTTCTTC	CASSLHPATRGQPNNEQFF
TRBV13	NA	NA	TRBJ2-5	TGTGCCAGCAGCCTCAGGAGGACCCAGGAGGAGACCCAGTACTTC	CASSLRRTQEETQYF
TRBV10-3	NA	NA	TRBJ1-4	TGTGCCATCAGTTCGGGACCCTCTGACTTCATCGGGGGTGAAAAACTGTTTTTT	CAISSGPSDFIGGEKLFF
TRBV5-1	TRBD2	many	TRBJ2-1	TGCGCCAGCAGCGCGGGGACTAGCGGGAGCTATGAGCAGTTCTTC	CASSAGTSGSYEQFF
TRBV4-3	NA	many	TRBJ1-4	TGCGCCAGCAGCCAAGACCGGGAGGCAGGAGGGTATGAAAAACTGTTTTTT	CASSQDREAGGYEKLFF
TRBV10-1	NA	many	TRBJ1-6	TGCGCCAGCCCTGCGACGTCCAGCTCACCCCTCCACTTT	CASPATSSSPLHF
TRBV29-1	NA	NA	TRBJ2-2	TGCAGCGTTGAAGGCGGGACCACGAACACCGGGGAGCTGTTTTTT	CSVEGGTTNTGELFF
TRBV28	NA	many	TRBJ2-3	TGTGCCAGCAGCACGAGGCTCCCATGGGAGTGGAACACAGATACGCAGTATTTT	CASSTRLPWEWNTDTQYF